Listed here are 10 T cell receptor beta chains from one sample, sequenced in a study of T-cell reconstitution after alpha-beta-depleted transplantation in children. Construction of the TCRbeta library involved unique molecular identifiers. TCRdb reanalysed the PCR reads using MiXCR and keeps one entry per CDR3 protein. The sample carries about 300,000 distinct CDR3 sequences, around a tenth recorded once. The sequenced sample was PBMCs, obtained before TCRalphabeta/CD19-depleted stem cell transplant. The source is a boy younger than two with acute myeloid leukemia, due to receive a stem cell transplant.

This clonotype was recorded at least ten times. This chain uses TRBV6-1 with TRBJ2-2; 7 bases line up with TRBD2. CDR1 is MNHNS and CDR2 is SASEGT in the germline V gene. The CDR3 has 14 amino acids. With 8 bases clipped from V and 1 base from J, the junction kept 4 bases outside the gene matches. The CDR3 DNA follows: TGTGCCAGCCGGGACTACCAGAACACCGGGGAGCTGTTTTTT. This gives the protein CASRDYQNTGELFF.

DNA for the CDR3: TGCAGTGCTAGTGGCCTAGCGGGAGATGAGCAGTTCTTC. Amino acids: CSASGLAGDEQFF. The chain joins TRBV20-1 to TRBJ2-1; TRBD2 matches 10 bases. The CDR3 runs to 13 residues. Unmatched junction bases numbered 4, after V lost 3 bases and J lost 8 bases. Germline CDR1 is DFQATT and CDR2 is SNEGSKA (reference sequence).

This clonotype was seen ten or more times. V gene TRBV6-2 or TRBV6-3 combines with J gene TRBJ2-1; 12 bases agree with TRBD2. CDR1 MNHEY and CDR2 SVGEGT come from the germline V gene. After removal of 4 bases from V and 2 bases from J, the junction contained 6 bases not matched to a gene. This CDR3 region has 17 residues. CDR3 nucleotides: TGTGCCAGCAGTTCGGGGACTAGCGGGCCCACCTACAATGAGCAGTTCTTC. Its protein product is CASSSGTSGPTYNEQFF.

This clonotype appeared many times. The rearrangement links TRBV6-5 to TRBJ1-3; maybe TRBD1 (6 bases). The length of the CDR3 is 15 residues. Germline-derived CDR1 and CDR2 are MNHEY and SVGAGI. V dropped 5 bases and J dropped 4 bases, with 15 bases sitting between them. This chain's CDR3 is CASSIQTGSGNTIYF. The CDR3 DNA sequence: TGTGCCAGCAGTATACAGACAGGTTCGGGAAACACCATATATTTT.

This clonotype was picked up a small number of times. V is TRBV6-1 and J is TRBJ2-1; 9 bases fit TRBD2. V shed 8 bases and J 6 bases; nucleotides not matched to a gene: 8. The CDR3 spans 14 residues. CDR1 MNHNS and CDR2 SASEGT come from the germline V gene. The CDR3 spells CASQWAGGPNEQFF. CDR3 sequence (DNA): TGTGCCAGCCAGTGGGCGGGGGGGCCCAATGAGCAGTTCTTC.

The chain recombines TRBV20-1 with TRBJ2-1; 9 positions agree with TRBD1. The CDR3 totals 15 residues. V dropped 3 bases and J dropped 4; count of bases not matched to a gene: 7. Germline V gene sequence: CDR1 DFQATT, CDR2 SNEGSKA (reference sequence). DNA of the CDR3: TGCAGTGCTAGCTATACAGGGGGCCGGTACAATGAGCAGTTCTTC. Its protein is CSASYTGGRYNEQFF.

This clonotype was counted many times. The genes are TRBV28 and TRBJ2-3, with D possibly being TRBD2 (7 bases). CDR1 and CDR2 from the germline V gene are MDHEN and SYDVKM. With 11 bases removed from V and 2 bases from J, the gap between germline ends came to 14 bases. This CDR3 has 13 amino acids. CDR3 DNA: TGTGCCGGCGGGGGCATTGTCACAGATACGCAGTATTTT. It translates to CAGGGIVTDTQYF.

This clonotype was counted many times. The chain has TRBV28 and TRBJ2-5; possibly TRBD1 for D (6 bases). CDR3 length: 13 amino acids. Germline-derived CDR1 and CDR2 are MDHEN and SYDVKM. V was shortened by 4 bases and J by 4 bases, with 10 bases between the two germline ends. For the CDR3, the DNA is TGTGCCAGCAGTTATCGACAGGTAGAGACCCAGTACTTC. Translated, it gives CASSYRQVETQYF.

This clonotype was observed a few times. The CDR3 spells CASSSDPAGGLNEQFF. The CDR3 DNA is TGTGCCAGCAGCTCGGATCCAGCGGGAGGACTCAATGAGCAGTTCTTC. The chain links TRBV11-2 to TRBJ2-1; the match to TRBD2 covers 9 bases. With V trimmed by 4 bases and J by 6 bases, 10 bases remained unmatched. The CDR3 spans 16 residues. CDR1 and CDR2 (germline): SGHAT, FQNNGV.

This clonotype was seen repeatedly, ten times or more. The CDR3 is CASSPITVSSTDTQYF. The CDR3 coding sequence is TGTGCCAGCAGCCCCATCACAGTTTCTAGCACAGATACGCAGTATTTT. This rearrangement joins TRBV7-9 to TRBJ2-3, with D hard to call. Per the germline V gene, CDR1 is SEHNR and CDR2 is FQNEAQ (reference sequence). This CDR3 spans 16 amino acids. Trimming shortened V by 5 bases and J by 0 bases, and 15 bases separated the two germline ends.